This T cell receptor (beta chain) is from a study of control samples from healthy donors and cancer patients. The CDR3 runs to 14 residues. Germline values: CDR1 SGHAT, CDR2 FQNNGV. V was shortened by 5 bases and J by 0 bases, with 11 bases between the two germline ends. Some clones are missing from TCRdb's copy, which holds only in-frame ones; the method was immunoSEQ multiplex PCR. The repertoire holds 100,000 or so clones, with roughly 86% as singletons. The chain employs TRBV11-2 and TRBJ2-7; D is possibly TRBD2 (5 bases). The receptor was derived from a woman aged 60-75 years in good health. The sample consisted of blood. CDR3 coding DNA: TGTGCCAGCAGCATACTAGAGATCTCCTACGAGCAGTACTTC. Amino acid sequence: CASSILEISYEQYF.